This TCR beta chain came from a study of cytomegalovirus exposure and HLA in healthy donors (dated by TCRdb to between 2016 and 2019). For the wider study: According to an earlier analysis of 587 of the donors, about 180 million T cells yielded roughly 110 million unique TCR beta sequences and about 300 Gb of sequence data. The study aimed to test whether cataloging public T cell receptors could reveal signatures of past pathogen exposure. In addition to the first cohort of 666 subjects, a separate validation cohort of approximately 120 different subjects was used. Of the roughly 400 genotyped donors, roughly 80% fell in the genetic ancestry cluster associated with self-reported Caucasian donors. A handful of DR-DQ haplotypes were treated as single units for association and clustering because of strong linkage in the cohort. The number of typed donors differed by locus: about 620-640 for A, B, C, DRB1 and DQB1; approximately 530 for DQA1; approximately 600 for DPA1; and around 490 for DPB1. All discovery cohort repertoires had been generated using a single sequencing platform. In a later genetic analysis, genome-wide SNP genotypes for 398 of the 666 donors were used, and that subset was treated as a discovery cohort. An early release covering 550 to 700 HLA-typed donors comprised about 300 gigabases of sequencing data and tens of millions of unique TCR sequences. Both class I and class II loci were covered by HLA typing, at four-digit resolution. Donor age, sex, ethnicity and CMV serostatus were compiled together with the repertoire data. To decide whether each TCR beta V gene segment behaved as functional or pseudogenic, an earlier analysis of over 500 of the donors relied on high-throughput TCR beta sequencing. Among 300 to 500 genotyped donors of the cohort, an average of around 250,000 unique TCR beta nucleotide sequences was sequenced per donor, of which approximately 19% were non-productive. A later analysis re-examined previously published TCR beta repertoires from hundreds of donors and added high-resolution HLA genotyping to investigate patterns of TCR occurrence. Rather than drawing on any new phenotypic data, the later analysis identified candidate immune exposures from TCR beta sequences and the way those sequences occurred across donors. To predict cytomegalovirus infection status, the study brought together high-throughput TCR immunosequencing, statistical association of individual TCRs with disease status, and machine learning. The study used immunosequencing to profile the T cell repertoires of approximately 630 subjects and linked those repertoires to cytomegalovirus serostatus.

Libraries were constructed by the immunoSEQ multiplex PCR assay. A mixture of 60 forward primers for TCR Vbeta segments and 13 reverse primers for TCR Jbeta segments was used in the multiplex PCR. The CDR3 region of rearranged TCR beta genes was amplified from genomic DNA by a multiplex PCR assay. The amplified TCR beta libraries were sequenced on the Illumina HiSeq System as 87-base-pair reads. The study's own analysis went as follows. In a later analysis, approximately 74 million unique TCR beta chains were counted across the 650 to 700 repertoires, and about 10 million of these chains were shared by at least two donors. Raw reads were error-corrected and collapsed into unique sequences with a nearest-neighbor algorithm that merged closely related sequences to remove PCR and sequencing errors. V, D and J gene segments were assigned by aligning CDR3 sequences to IMGT reference sequences. For a sequence to be retained, a match of at least six nucleotides to both a V gene segment and a J gene segment was required. A rearrangement was called productive if the CDR3 had no stop codons and remained in frame with V and J, and every other rearrangement was called non-productive. Following IMGT convention, CDR3 was defined as the stretch from the second conserved V-encoded cysteine up to the conserved J-encoded phenylalanine. The earlier analysis of a few hundred of the donors excluded any sequence lacking an unambiguous match to a single V gene segment. In an earlier analysis of some 590 of the donors, a V segment was called functional when productive rearrangements were above 56.7%, and segregating when the standard deviation between donors exceeded 5%. A statistical classification framework was built to diagnose cytomegalovirus status from the catalog of TCR beta chain sequences. In a later analysis, V and J genes were assigned by comparing TCR nucleotide sequences against IMGT/GENE-DB human TR gene sequences. Using the TCRdist pipeline, a later analysis assigned CDR3 sequences along with most-parsimonious VDJ recombination scenarios. In a later analysis, each TCR beta chain was defined by its CDR3 amino acid sequence together with its V-gene family, and reads without a unique V-gene family were excluded. To address suspected cross-contamination and a sequencing artifact, a later analysis removed a few hundred highly shared, low-generation-probability nucleotide sequences. In a later analysis, a clonal expansion index was calculated for each public chain from normalized within-repertoire ranks of inferred template counts. In a later analysis, generation probabilities were computed using a VDJ recombination model fitted to out-of-frame rearrangements, and the results were checked against IGoR. In a later analysis, hypergeometric tests were used to score TCR-TCR, TCR-HLA and TCR-CMV co-occurrence, with a repertoire-size bias correction applied to TCR pairs. In a later analysis, false discovery rates were estimated by permuting HLA or CMV assignments 20 times. In a later analysis, co-occurring TCRs were grouped with DBSCAN, and TCRdist sequence similarity was added when clustering was performed within HLA-allele-positive subsets. Repertoires with fewer than 30,000 or more than 120,000 public chains, plus five repertoires with anomalous nucleotide sharing, were excluded from co-occurrence clustering. TCRdb holds this immuneACCESS table with in-frame rearrangements only. Some clones are missing; in checked studies, unresolved V genes explain under half, and the rest has no known cause. Clone size and the V and J calls come from that table; the DNA yielded D and trimming. The sample contains about 160,000 clones, less than 85% of them found a single time. Around 6.6% of the sample comes from the top ten.

The paper as a whole reports these results and caveats: For the cohort, immune exposure information was limited to CMV serostatus. Specific HLA alleles were associated with over 15,000 TCR beta sequences at a false discovery rate of 0.05 in a later analysis. Several of the top co-occurrence clusters appeared to be linked to parvovirus B19, influenza, CMV and Epstein-Barr virus, according to a later analysis. It was suggested by the authors that the approach could potentially be generalized to other disease states and immunological phenotypes. A further reported finding was that TCR beta sequences accurately predicted the HLA-A and HLA-B alleles for most subjects in the first cohort. A later analysis found that HLA-associated TCR beta chains were more clonally expanded and had lower generation probabilities than equally common non-associated chains. Most CMV-associated TCR beta chains appeared to be HLA-restricted in a later analysis, and the HLA associations seemed to be driven largely by CMV exposure. The cohort was sequenced for TCR beta chains only, and without alpha or paired-chain data the features that could be detected were limited. Linkage disequilibrium might explain the correlated functional status among segregating V segments, but an unknown experimental factor could not be excluded. Most TCR sequences were observed very rarely across donors, whereas some public TCRs were present in many individuals. The presence/absence analyses assumed that sequencing depth was roughly uniform across donors, and that assumption may not be true. A later analysis found that TCR association rates varied across HLA loci, with DRB1 alleles showing the most associated TCRs and HLA-C alleles the fewest. HLA typing was unavailable for some donors at each locus, so association tests used only the typed subset. A cluster of highly shared sequence variants was judged likely to represent a technical artifact of the sequencing pipeline. In the study, approximately 160 TCR beta chains were listed as associated with cytomegalovirus. A few of the identified cytomegalovirus-associated TCR beta chains were confirmed in vitro to be specific for cytomegalovirus antigens. When HLA alleles, especially DR and DQ, strongly co-occurred, TCR associations were difficult to assign to individual alleles. The classifier was reported to diagnose cytomegalovirus status with high specificity and sensitivity in both the original cohort and the validation cohort. Broadly in line with IMGT annotations, most TCR beta V segments showed up in productive rearrangements about 90% or about 30% of the time in an earlier analysis of several hundred of the donors. Because counts were too low, some 16 rarely observed V segments, including chromosome 9 orphons, were excluded from the earlier analysis of some 590 of the donors. A later genetic analysis associated a missense DCLRE1C variant with V-gene and J-gene trimming of TCR beta chains, and an independent cohort replicated the association. A later genetic analysis reported fewer N-insertions in productive TCRs among donors in an Asian-associated ancestry cluster than the roughly 670-donor mean.

In the case of this clone: It has no known antigen specificity. No qualities accompany the bases; no much larger clone lies one base away.

In total, approximately 700 healthy bone marrow donors made up the cohort. All cohort members were sampled while nominally healthy, although unrecorded immune exposures were likely present. The donor was CMV seropositive and belonged to the group of 250 to 350 seropositive cohort members. A peripheral blood sample was collected from each donor, and TCR beta sequencing was performed on peripheral blood mononuclear cells. Genomic DNA extraction from the blood cell samples was performed with the Qiagen DNeasy Blood Extraction Kit. The clonotype was recovered from a man aged 50-59 years in good health and CMV-seropositive. The sample consisted of PBMCs.

DNA sequence: TGCAGCGTTAAGGCCTTAGCGTATAGCACAGATACGCAGTATTTT. Its protein reads: CSVKALAYSTDTQYF. The sequence joins TRBV29-1 to TRBJ2-3; 5 matching bases give a weak D call of TRBD2. According to the germline V gene, CDR1 reads SQVTM and CDR2 reads ANQGSEA. A distance of 15 bases separates the germline ends of V and J, which lose 5 bases and 0 bases respectively. The CDR3 contains 15 residues, cysteine and phenylalanine counted. Solely the CDR3 DNA is kept, with 45 bases framed from the first base.